Listed here is a single TCR beta chain. Its specificity is unknown. For the second PCR, which ran for roughly 6 to 12 cycles, a sample-barcoded 5' primer and a J-beta primer mix were used. A template-switch adaptor that had 12 random nucleotides put a tag on each cDNA molecule. TCRdb re-called the 5' RACE reads through MiXCR, storing one row per CDR3 protein. The sample yields approximately 1.5 million distinct CDR3 sequences, around 40% seen once. This entry belongs to a study of blood T cells in healthy people across ages. Study conclusions and caveats: Expanded clonotype changes were possibly confounded by unknown donor CMV status. Aged donors had fewer naive CD4+ cells and lower diversity than long-lived donors.

This CDR3 is built from 15 residues. V was pared by 3 bases and J by 2 bases, with 10 bases between. The chain links TRBV12-3 or TRBV12-4 to TRBJ2-2; D call uncertain. The source material was blood. The TCR sequence derives from a woman under 30 in good health. The DNA for the CDR3 is TGTGCCAGCAGTTTTTTGACGGTTAACACCGGGGAGCTGTTTTTT. The encoded protein is CASSFLTVNTGELFF.